Below, 27 T cell receptor beta chains from the same sample are listed, as sequenced in a study of T-cell memory formation after mild COVID-19. Each CDR3 protein is one row after TCRdb ran MiXCR on the 5' RACE reads. The sample lists approximately 450,000 distinct CDR3 sequences, roughly 18% occurring once. Source material: PBMCs or a T cell subset sorted from them (not recorded which). The receptor set was obtained from an adult woman who had mild COVID-19 (a few samples of this study predate the infection). Cell type and time point are not known.

This clonotype has just a few counts. The CDR3 nucleotides are TGTGCCAGCAGCGTAGGGGGGACAGGGGAGAGGTCACCCCTCCACTTT. Protein: CASSVGGTGERSPLHF. J is TRBJ1-6 and V is TRBV9; 10 bases fit TRBD1. Germline values: CDR1 SGDLS, CDR2 YYNGEE. The CDR3 spans 16 residues. V was clipped by 0 bases and J by 10 bases; unmatched bases: 7.

This clonotype was found many times. The J gene is TRBJ2-5, the V gene TRBV5-1; D is ambiguous. V lost 0 bases to trimming and J lost 3 bases, with 3 bases between them. The CDR3 loop spans 12 amino acids. Per the germline V gene, CDR1 is SGHRS and CDR2 is YFSETQ. The CDR3 sequence: CASSLAKETQYF. In DNA, the CDR3 is TGCGCCAGCAGCTTGGCCAAAGAGACCCAGTACTTC.

The CDR3 sequence is CASSLHRVYGYTF. CDR3 nucleotide sequence: TGTGCCAGCAGCCTACACAGGGTCTATGGCTACACCTTC. The J gene is TRBJ1-2, the V gene TRBV6-2 or TRBV6-3; D might be TRBD1 (6 bases). V was trimmed by 6 bases and J by 4 bases, leaving 12 bases between them. Germline assignment: CDR1 MNHEY and CDR2 SVGEGT. The CDR3 consists of 13 residues.

The chain recombines TRBV24-1 with TRBJ2-1; 9 nucleotides align to TRBD2. This CDR3 has 17 residues. CDR1 and CDR2 (germline): KGHDR, SFDVKD. With V trimmed by 3 bases and J by 1 base, 6 bases remained unmatched. The CDR3 DNA is TGTGCCACCAGTGATACCCGACTAGCGGATTCCTACAATGAGCAGTTCTTC. Translated: CATSDTRLADSYNEQFF.

This clonotype came up a few times. The chain employs TRBV10-3 and TRBJ2-4, with TRBD2 matching 8 bases. The V segment lost 10 bases and the J segment 10 bases; nucleotides outside the gene matches: 15. Looked up from germline, CDR1 is ENHRY and CDR2 is SYGVKD. The CDR3 is made up of 14 amino acids. The CDR3 sequence: CATGLDLAGGIQYF. CDR3 nucleotide sequence: TGTGCCACGGGACTAGACCTCGCCGGGGGGATTCAGTACTTC.

CDR3 nucleotide sequence: TGTGCCAGCAGCTTAACACTTTCGGAAGGGGCTGGACAGGGGAGGACCGGGGAGCTGTTTTTT. Translated: CASSLTLSEGAGQGRTGELFF. The chain combines TRBV7-3 with TRBJ2-2, with 9 bases matching TRBD1. V gave up 0 bases and J gave up 5 bases; unmatched junction bases: 19. The CDR3 loop spans 21 amino acids. Germline-derived CDR1 and CDR2 are SGHTA and FQGTGA. Complete variable domain (other parts from reference TRBV7-3 and TRBJ2-2): GAGVSQTPSNKVTEKGKYVELRCDPISGHTALYWYRQSLGQGPEFLIYFQGTGAADDSGLPNDRFFAVRPEGSVSTLKIQRTERGDSAVYLCASSLTLSEGAGQGRTGELFFGEGSRLTVL.

This clonotype was counted a few times. V gene TRBV7-9 combines with J gene TRBJ1-2; D perhaps matches TRBD1 (5 bases). This CDR3 contains 14 residues. Trimming removed 4 bases from V and 4 bases from J, with 13 bases in between. Germline lookup yields CDR1 SEHNR and CDR2 FQNEAQ (reference sequence). The CDR3 loop reads CASSSTGATYGYTF. The CDR3 DNA follows: TGTGCCAGCAGCTCGACCGGGGCCACCTATGGCTACACCTTC.

The sample holds a few counts of this clonotype. The chain has TRBV19 and TRBJ2-1; 8 bases are shared with TRBD1. Germline CDR1 LNHDA, CDR2 SQIVND (reference sequence). This CDR3 is built from 14 residues. With 6 bases clipped from V and 5 bases from J, the junction kept 6 bases outside the gene matches. In DNA, the CDR3 is TGTGCCAGTAGCGCAGGGGGCGCAAACAATGAGCAGTTCTTC. Protein sequence: CASSAGGANNEQFF.

This clonotype came up a few times. The CDR3 DNA sequence: TGCGCCAGCAGCCAGGGTATTAGGACTAATGAAAAACTGTTTTTT. Translation: CASSQGIRTNEKLFF. The chain couples TRBV5-1 to TRBJ1-4; TRBD1 is a possible D gene (5 bases). Germline-derived CDR1 and CDR2 are SGHRS and YFSETQ. V shed 4 bases and J shed 2 bases, with 12 bases lying between them. This CDR3 region has 15 residues. The full variable domain, with the rest looked up from reference TRBV5-1 and TRBJ1-4, is KAGVTQTPRYLIKTRGQQVTLSCSPISGHRSVSWYQQTPGQGLQFLFEYFSETQRNKGNFPGRFSGRQFSNSRSEMNVSTLELGDSALYLCASSQGIRTNEKLFFGSGTQLSVL.

The table lists this clonotype with a few counts. The rearrangement links TRBV21-1 to TRBJ1-1; TRBD1, as called in the table, went unchecked against the DNA. TRBV21-1 is given as a pseudogene. This CDR3 is built from 18 residues. The DNA of the CDR3 is TGTGCCAGCAGCAAAGAGGGGAGACAGGGGGCGTCCGGTGGGGAAGCTTTCTTT. Translated, it gives CASSKEGRQGASGGEAFF.

In its sample, this clonotype was seen a few times. The rearrangement joins TRBV24-1 to TRBJ2-1, with D possibly being TRBD2 (5 bases). Germline values: CDR1 KGHDR, CDR2 SFDVKD. V lost 3 bases to trimming and J lost 8 bases, with 19 bases between them. This CDR3 has 16 amino acids. The CDR3 bases are TGTGCCACCAGTGATAGGTCGGGGTCCGGCCCTTATGAGCAGTTCTTC. Its protein is CATSDRSGSGPYEQFF.

This clonotype was seen a handful of times. This sequence joins TRBV12-3 or TRBV12-4 and TRBJ1-3; D call uncertain. CDR3 length: 15 residues. Between the trimmed V and J ends, which lost 10 bases and 0 bases, there was a span of 16 bases. Written as DNA, the CDR3 is TGTGCCAACGGTGGGTTCCCGTTCTCTGGAAACACCATATATTTT. Encoded protein: CANGGFPFSGNTIYF.

This clonotype was detected a few times. The V call is TRBV12-3 or TRBV12-4, the J call TRBJ1-4; D is ambiguous. The CDR3 has 13 residues. V gave up 4 bases and J gave up 7 bases, with 10 bases separating them. CDR3 amino acids: CASSSQPSEKLFF. The CDR3 region has the DNA TGTGCCAGCAGTTCCCAACCTAGTGAAAAACTGTTTTTT.

The chain combines TRBV20-1 with TRBJ1-1; D not certain. The CDR3 spans 12 residues. V shed 1 base and J shed 2 bases, with 5 bases lying between them. Germline V gene data show CDR1 as DFQATT and CDR2 as SNEGSKA (reference sequence). The CDR3 spells CSARASNTEAFF. Written as DNA, the CDR3 is TGCAGTGCTAGAGCCTCCAACACTGAAGCTTTCTTT.

The chain employs TRBV5-1 and TRBJ2-2, with D tentatively TRBD2 (5 bases). Germline V gene data show CDR1 as SGHRS and CDR2 as YFSETQ. The CDR3 length is 16 residues. Trimming stripped 5 bases from V and 0 bases from J, with 14 bases between. The CDR3 region has the DNA TGCGCCAGCAGACTCGGGGTCTTGGCGAACACCGGGGAGCTGTTTTTT. Protein product: CASRLGVLANTGELFF.

This sequence joins TRBV24-1 and TRBJ2-1; D may be TRBD2 (6 bases). The CDR3 totals 17 residues. Trimming shortened V by 3 bases and J by 8 bases, and 22 bases separated the two germline ends. The germline CDR1 and CDR2 sequences are KGHDR and SFDVKD. CDR3 amino acids: CATSDLHSSVSRHEQFF. The CDR3 nucleotides read TGTGCCACCAGTGATCTCCACTCTAGCGTGAGCAGGCATGAGCAGTTCTTC.

The chain couples TRBV18 to TRBJ1-4; D is uncertain. V was cut by 2 bases and J by 8 bases, with 12 bases left in between. This CDR3 is built from 14 residues. In germline, CDR1 is KGHSH, CDR2 LQKENI. The CDR3 region has the DNA TGTGCCAGCTCACCATTTCGGCAGAACGAAAAACTGTTTTTT. Its translation: CASSPFRQNEKLFF.

The J gene is TRBJ2-2, the V gene TRBV2; D possibly uses TRBD1 or TRBD2 (5 bases each). The CDR3 is 14 residues long. Germline CDR1 SNHLY, CDR2 FYNNEI. Trimming took 0 bases from V and 3 from J, leaving 5 bases between them. The CDR3 reads CASSEAGDTGELFF. The CDR3 DNA follows: TGTGCCAGCAGTGAAGCGGGGGACACCGGGGAGCTGTTTTTT.

The chain uses TRBV9 and TRBJ1-2; D is unresolved. The CDR3 sequence is 14 residues long. Germline V gives CDR1 SGDLS, CDR2 YYNGEE. V gave up 0 bases and J gave up 4 bases, with 10 bases separating them. The CDR3 nucleotides are TGTGCCAGCAGCGTAGCGTCAGGAGTCTATGGCTACACCTTC. Translating it yields CASSVASGVYGYTF.

The rearrangement links TRBV6-5 to TRBJ2-1; 9 nucleotides agree with TRBD2. The ends lost 6 bases at V and 0 bases at J; junction bases unmatched: 6. The CDR3 length is 16 residues. Germline lookup yields CDR1 MNHEY and CDR2 SVGAGI. The CDR3 sequence: CASRTHSGSSYNEQFF. DNA for the CDR3: TGTGCCAGCAGAACTCATAGCGGGAGCTCCTACAATGAGCAGTTCTTC.

V gene TRBV7-2 combines with J gene TRBJ2-7, with 7 positions matching TRBD2. The CDR3 loop spans 14 amino acids. Germline V gene sequence: CDR1 SGHTA, CDR2 FQGNSA. V was pared by 4 bases and J by 1 base, with 4 bases of the junction left unmatched. The CDR3 coding sequence is TGTGCCAGCAGCTATAGCGGGCCGTCCTACGAGCAGTACTTC. This translates into CASSYSGPSYEQYF.

The sample holds many counts of this clonotype. The rearrangement links TRBV4-1 to TRBJ1-1, with D maybe TRBD1 (5 bases). CDR3 length equals 14 residues. Germline V CDR1 and CDR2: MGHRA, YSYEKL. V was cut by 0 bases and J by 4 bases, with 9 bases left in between. In DNA, the CDR3 is TGCGCCAGCAGCCAAGATAATGGGGGCACTGAAGCTTTCTTT. This gives the protein CASSQDNGGTEAFF.

The chain recombines TRBV7-2 with TRBJ2-7; TRBD2 aligns across 9 bases. Germline V gene sequence: CDR1 SGHTA, CDR2 FQGNSA. The CDR3 is made up of 14 amino acids. Germline trimming cut 7 bases from V and 9 bases from J; bases unmatched to any gene: 13. The CDR3 sequence is CASTLGGGRARQYF. The CDR3 DNA reads as TGTGCCAGCACCCTGGGGGGCGGGAGGGCCAGGCAGTACTTC.

This clonotype was picked up a small number of times. The J gene is TRBJ2-1, the V gene TRBV5-1, with TRBD1 matching 8 bases. The CDR3 totals 15 residues. V shed 4 bases, J shed 3 bases, and the junction held 6 bases outside the gene matches. Germline CDR1 reads SGHRS; CDR2 reads YFSETQ. This CDR3 is CASSGGQGVYNEQFF. In DNA, the CDR3 is TGCGCCAGCAGCGGAGGACAGGGAGTCTACAATGAGCAGTTCTTC.

In this sample, this clonotype turned up a few times. The rearrangement uses TRBV29-1 and TRBJ1-1; D is unclear. Trimming removed 0 bases from V and 1 base from J, with 6 bases in between. This CDR3 spans 13 amino acids. Germline loops: CDR1 SQVTM, CDR2 ANQGSEA. This CDR3 reads CSVEDTANTEAFF. The CDR3 nucleotides read TGCAGCGTTGAAGATACAGCGAACACTGAAGCTTTCTTT.

This clonotype was recorded a few times. The chain combines TRBV7-8 with TRBJ2-3; a possible D gene is TRBD2 (5 bases). CDR3 length: 16 amino acids. The germline CDR1 and CDR2 sequences are SGHVS and FQNEAQ. The V end was cut by 1 base, the J end by 1 base, with 12 bases between. The CDR3 region has the DNA TGTGCCAGCAGCTTAGTCGGTGGTAGCGGCACAGATACGCAGTATTTT. Protein: CASSLVGGSGTDTQYF.

This clonotype was detected a few times. V gene TRBV4-1 combines with J gene TRBJ2-5, with TRBD2 identical over 10 bases. J lost 0 bases, V lost 4 bases, and 8 bases had no gene match. The length of the CDR3 is 17 residues. Germline V CDR1 and CDR2: MGHRA, YSYEKL. The DNA for the CDR3 is TGCGCCAGCAGCCGTCAAACTAGCGGGGTTTACCAAGAGACCCAGTACTTC. Translating it yields CASSRQTSGVYQETQYF.